This T cell receptor (beta chain) is drawn from a study of CD8 T cells in ankylosing spondylitis. Study findings and constraints: Reactive arthritis synovial fluid and blood were previously reported to contain some motif variants. Among TCR beta sequences, a motif of several highly homologous variants appeared characteristic of ankylosing spondylitis blood.

5'-RACE, quantitative and with molecular barcodes, yielded the TCR beta libraries. TCRdb reanalysed the 5' RACE reads using MiXCR and keeps one entry per CDR3 protein. Seen here are roughly 260,000 distinct CDR3 sequences, around 20% observed once, and the top ten hold 7.8%. Remarks on this clonotype: The antigen remains undetermined.

CDR3 size: 15 residues. In germline, CDR1 is MDHEN, CDR2 SYDVKM. J was trimmed by 9 bases and V by 4 bases; bases with no gene match: 5. The sequencing input was blood, either unsorted or a sorted T cell fraction (not recorded which). V is TRBV28 and J is TRBJ2-1; TRBD2 agrees at 14 bases. The receptor comes from a male donor with ankylosing spondylitis or in good health (not recorded which). CDR3 sequence: CASSSTSGREVEQFF. The CDR3 DNA follows: TGTGCCAGCAGTTCGACTAGCGGGAGGGAGGTTGAGCAGTTCTTC.